These 27 T cell receptor beta chains were sequenced from one sample in a study of T cell responses to AZD1222 COVID-19 vaccine. Method: immunoSEQ multiplex PCR; TCRdb's copy keeps in-frame clones and lacks some. Of under 150,000 clones in the sample, about 90% are singletons; the top ten hold about a tenth. The sample in question was peripheral blood, obtained 28 days after the second AZD1222 dose. These receptors all come from an adult who received the AZD1222 COVID-19 vaccine.

The CDR3 DNA reads as TGTGCCAGCAGTTTAATGGGGCACACTGAAGCTTTCTTT. This gives the protein CASSLMGHTEAFF. The V and J genes are TRBV12-3 or TRBV12-4 and TRBJ1-1, with D possibly being TRBD1 (5 bases). The V end was cut by 2 bases, the J end by 3 bases, with 7 bases between. The CDR3 spans 13 residues.

The J gene is TRBJ2-5, the V gene TRBV18; TRBD2 aligns across 9 bases. CDR3 length equals 15 residues. J lost 2 bases, V lost 0 bases, and 1 base had no gene match. The germline gives CDR1 KGHSH, CDR2 LQKENI. The CDR3 coding sequence is TGTGCCAGCTCACCACCGGGACTAGCACAAGAGACCCAGTACTTC. Protein: CASSPPGLAQETQYF.

This sequence joins TRBV7-9 and TRBJ1-1, with TRBD1 matching 7 bases. This CDR3 spans 14 amino acids. CDR1 and CDR2 from the germline V gene are SEHNR and FQNEAQ (reference sequence). V shed 3 bases and J 5 bases; nucleotides not matched to a gene: 6. CDR3: CASSLRQGGTEAFF. The CDR3 region has the DNA TGTGCCAGCAGCTTGAGGCAGGGGGGAACTGAAGCTTTCTTT.

The V gene is TRBV2, the J gene TRBJ1-5; TRBD1 is a possible D gene (5 bases). The CDR3 runs 13 residues. The ends were cut back, 8 bases at V and 10 bases at J, with 18 bases in the middle. The V gene's germline CDR1 is SNHLY and CDR2 FYNNEI. In DNA, the CDR3 is TGTGCCAGCGGGGGGAGAGGGATAGGACCCCAGCATTTT. Protein: CASGGRGIGPQHF.

The rearrangement joins TRBV10-3 to TRBJ1-5; D is perhaps TRBD1 (5 bases). Germline CDR1 and CDR2: ENHRY and SYGVKD. The CDR3 consists of 15 residues. The V and J ends lost 0 bases and 4 bases respectively, with 10 bases between them. This CDR3 reads CAISESRDRNQPQHF. CDR3 nucleotides: TGTGCCATCAGTGAGTCGAGGGACCGAAATCAGCCCCAGCATTTT.

This clone was recorded once. V usage is TRBV28 and J usage is TRBJ1-6; 8 bases align to TRBD1. Germline V gene lookup returns CDR1 MDHEN and CDR2 SYDVKM. The V segment lost 7 bases and the J segment 9 bases; nucleotides outside the gene matches: 8. This CDR3 has 14 amino acids. CDR3: CASIPGQGGSPLHF. The CDR3 DNA is TGTGCCAGCATACCTGGACAGGGCGGTTCACCCCTCCACTTT.

This sequence joins TRBV14 and TRBJ2-7; D is uncertain. CDR1 and CDR2 from the germline V gene are SGHDN and FVKESK. V lost 5 bases and J 4 bases, leaving 18 bases between the germline ends. The CDR3 runs to 15 residues. This CDR3 reads CASSSIRGRHYEQYF. The CDR3 bases are TGTGCCAGCAGCTCCATCCGCGGTAGACATTACGAGCAGTACTTC.

This chain connects TRBV6-5 to TRBJ2-2; D perhaps matches TRBD1 (5 bases). Trimming cost V 8 bases and J 2 bases, with 12 bases left between them. The CDR3 runs to 14 residues. Germline V lookup: CDR1 MNHEY, CDR2 SVGAGI. CDR3 residues: CASSQGANTGELFF. The CDR3 DNA follows: TGTGCCAGCTCTCAAGGGGCAAACACCGGGGAGCTGTTTTTT.

This clone was observed a single time. The same CDR3 also results from other DNA sequences found in this sample. This rearrangement joins TRBV2 to TRBJ1-1; maybe TRBD1 (6 bases). CDR3 length: 13 amino acids. Looked up from germline, CDR1 is SNHLY and CDR2 is FYNNEI. V was shortened by 6 bases and J by 3 bases, with 11 bases between the two germline ends. The CDR3 DNA reads TGTGCCAGCAGCCTACAGGGTTACACTGAAGCTTTCTTT. The encoded protein is CASSLQGYTEAFF.

This rearrangement joins TRBV24-1 to TRBJ2-2; D perhaps matches TRBD2 (6 bases). The CDR3 extends over 16 amino acids. From germline, CDR1 is KGHDR and CDR2 SFDVKD. V dropped 3 bases and J dropped 4 bases, with 14 bases sitting between them. The CDR3 reads CATSDPHGSSTGELFF. The CDR3 nucleotides read TGTGCCACCAGTGATCCCCACGGGAGCAGCACCGGGGAGCTGTTTTTT.

V usage is TRBV3-1 (or the pseudogene TRBV3-2) and J usage is TRBJ1-2; 7 bases align to TRBD1. The CDR3 has 17 residues. V shed 8 bases and J 0 bases; nucleotides not matched to a gene: 15. Germline loops: CDR1 LGHDT, CDR2 YNNKEL (reference sequence). CDR3: CASSPHSTGEPNYGYTF. CDR3 nucleotide sequence: TGTGCCAGCTCCCCTCATAGTACAGGGGAACCTAACTATGGCTACACCTTC.

This sequence joins TRBV7-2 and TRBJ2-5, with a weak D call TRBD2 (5 bases). Trimming took off 1 base at V and 7 bases at J, with 10 bases between the two ends. The germline gives CDR1 SGHTA, CDR2 FQGNSA. There are 13 residues in the CDR3. This CDR3 is CASSLDGMATQYF. In DNA form, the CDR3 reads TGTGCCAGCAGCTTAGACGGGATGGCGACCCAGTACTTC.

The V and J genes are TRBV7-9 and TRBJ1-5; D unclear. The CDR3 contains 14 residues. V gave up 5 bases and J gave up 4 bases, with 12 bases separating them. The V gene's germline CDR1 is SEHNR and CDR2 FQNEAQ (reference sequence). The CDR3, as DNA: TGTGCCAGCAGCCCTTTACACGGTAATCAGCCCCAGCATTTT. Amino acids: CASSPLHGNQPQHF.

This clone was observed once. The rearrangement uses TRBV15 and TRBJ2-7, with 7 bases fitting TRBD2. Germline CDR1 is LNHNV and CDR2 is YYDKDF (reference sequence). J lost 4 bases, V lost 5 bases, and 20 bases had no gene match. This CDR3 comprises 18 residues. DNA for the CDR3: TGTGCCACCAGCGGGCTCGGCTGGGGGGGGAGTTCCCAATACGAGCAGTACTTC. Amino acid sequence: CATSGLGWGGSSQYEQYF.

The J gene is TRBJ1-1, the V gene TRBV19; TRBD1 might be the D (6 bases). V was clipped by 6 bases and J by 5 bases, with 16 bases between them. CDR3 length: 14 residues. Germline CDR1 and CDR2: LNHDA and SQIVND (reference sequence). The CDR3 here is CASRTSGAGTEAFF. DNA of the CDR3: TGTGCCAGTAGGACCTCAGGGGCTGGAACTGAAGCTTTCTTT.

DNA of the CDR3: TGTGCCAGTAGTATCCTGGGCGGCACTGAAGCTTTCTTT. This translates into CASSILGGTEAFF. This chain uses TRBV19 with TRBJ1-1; D is unresolved. The V end lost 3 bases, the J end lost 4 bases, and 9 bases lay between the germline ends. The CDR3 is 13 amino acids. Germline loops: CDR1 LNHDA, CDR2 SQIVND (reference sequence).

The chain has TRBV9 and TRBJ2-2; possibly TRBD1 or TRBD2 for D (5 bases each). The CDR3 has 15 amino acids. The germline V and J ends were trimmed by 0 bases and 7 bases, with 13 bases remaining between them. Germline values: CDR1 SGDLS, CDR2 YYNGEE. DNA for the CDR3: TGTGCCAGCAGCGTAGGTGCAGGGACGAGCGGGGAGCTGTTTTTT. This sequence encodes CASSVGAGTSGELFF.

The gene calls are TRBV30 and TRBJ1-3; D is ambiguous. Trimming shortened V by 2 bases and J by 2 bases, and 10 bases separated the two germline ends. Germline CDR1 GTSNPN, CDR2 SVGIG (reference sequence). The CDR3 is made up of 14 amino acids. CDR3 nucleotides: TGTGCCTGGAGTCGTCGGGTACCTGGAAACACCATATATTTT. Protein product: CAWSRRVPGNTIYF.

CDR3 sequence (DNA): TGCGCCAGCAGCGGGGGACAGCTCAACACTGAAGCTTTCTTT. It specifies CASSGGQLNTEAFF. V is TRBV5-1 and J is TRBJ1-1, with 7 bases identical to TRBD1. CDR1 and CDR2 (germline): SGHRS, YFSETQ. The CDR3 runs 14 residues. J was trimmed by 2 bases and V by 4 bases; bases with no gene match: 5.

J is TRBJ1-6 and V is TRBV6-1; 7 bases agree with TRBD1. V was clipped by 2 bases and J by 6 bases; unmatched bases: 7. Germline CDR1 reads MNHNS; CDR2 reads SASEGT. This CDR3 spans 16 amino acids. For the CDR3, the DNA is TGTGCCAGCAGTGAAAGGCCAGGGGGATTTAATTCACCCCTCCACTTT. This encodes CASSERPGGFNSPLHF.

The chain has TRBV4-1 and TRBJ2-1; D may be TRBD2 (6 bases). Germline V CDR1 and CDR2: MGHRA, YSYEKL. Trimming removed 0 bases from V and 3 bases from J, with 9 bases in between. The CDR3 length is 15 residues. This chain's CDR3 is CASSQELGLYNEQFF. CDR3 coding DNA: TGCGCCAGCAGCCAAGAATTGGGACTCTACAATGAGCAGTTCTTC.

V usage is TRBV19 and J usage is TRBJ1-2, with D perhaps TRBD1 (6 bases). Germline assignment: CDR1 LNHDA and CDR2 SQIVND (reference sequence). The germline V and J ends were trimmed by 2 bases and 6 bases, with 16 bases remaining between them. The CDR3 is 15 amino acids. CDR3 amino acids: CASSILQGLSHGYTF. CDR3 sequence (DNA): TGTGCCAGTAGTATATTACAGGGACTATCACATGGCTACACCTTC.

The V call is TRBV19, the J call TRBJ1-2, with D unresolved. Germline CDR1 LNHDA, CDR2 SQIVND (reference sequence). This CDR3 spans 14 amino acids. The germline V and J ends were trimmed by 0 bases and 4 bases, with 9 bases remaining between them. CDR3: CASSIEGSLYGYTF. Written as DNA, the CDR3 is TGTGCCAGTAGTATAGAGGGCAGCCTCTATGGCTACACCTTC.

The V and J genes are TRBV7-9 and TRBJ1-1; D is unresolved. Trimming pared 4 bases from V and 1 base from J, leaving 19 bases between. The CDR3 has 17 residues. Germline V CDR1 and CDR2: SEHNR, FQNEAQ (reference sequence). CDR3 coding DNA: TGTGCCAGCAGCTCCCGCGTTATGGCCAGGTCGAACACTGAAGCTTTCTTT. Protein: CASSSRVMARSNTEAFF.

The chain employs TRBV7-9 and TRBJ1-1; the match to TRBD1 covers 7 bases. After removal of 5 bases from V and 6 bases from J, the junction contained 12 bases not matched to a gene. The germline gives CDR1 SEHNR, CDR2 FQNEAQ (reference sequence). This CDR3 contains 15 residues. DNA of the CDR3: TGTGCCAGCAGCCGTACAGGGGATGGTTCGGCTGAAGCTTTCTTT. Amino acid sequence: CASSRTGDGSAEAFF.

The chain carries TRBV13 and TRBJ2-7; TRBD1 is a possible D gene (6 bases). The germline V gene encodes CDR1 PRHDT and CDR2 FYEKMQ (reference sequence). Deletions cut 1 base from V and 4 bases from J, with 17 bases between. CDR3 length equals 16 residues. This CDR3 is CASSLEGTRSTYEQYF. DNA for the CDR3: TGTGCCAGCAGCTTAGAGGGGACACGAAGCACTTACGAGCAGTACTTC. The complete variable domain, with remaining parts taken from reference TRBV13 and TRBJ2-7, reads AAGVIQSPRHLIKEKRETATLKCYPIPRHDTVYWYQQGPGQDPQFLISFYEKMQSDKGSIPDRFSAQQFSDYHSELNMSSLELGDSALYFCASSLEGTRSTYEQYFGPGTRLTVT.

CDR3 region: CASSPDGTAYGYTF. Written as DNA, the CDR3 is TGTGCCAGCAGCCCGGACGGGACAGCCTATGGCTACACCTTC. The chain employs TRBV7-3 and TRBJ1-2; TRBD1 agrees at 7 bases. Germline V gene sequence: CDR1 SGHTA, CDR2 FQGTGA. After removal of 5 bases from V and 4 bases from J, the junction contained 7 bases not matched to a gene. This CDR3 has 14 amino acids.